Detailed here is one T cell receptor beta chain. Its recognized antigen is unknown. Qualities for individual bases were not recorded, and no much larger clone is one base off. One collaborating source in Seattle enrolled patients during active infection and followed them longitudinally through the course of disease. Whole blood was collected in K2EDTA tubes by collaborating institutions according to the institutions' own protocols. For TCRbeta analysis, collaborator samples were shipped as frozen whole blood, as isolated PBMCs, or as DNA extracted from either sample type. This record comes from a study of blood T cell repertoires in COVID-19 (dated by TCRdb to the early 2020s). With respect to the entire study: Samples from collaborators originated in the United States, Italy and Spain and spanned both the acute and convalescent phases of COVID-19. The prospective study material was composed of cDNA or gDNA derived from T cells, B-cell-depleted T cells, or PBMCs. Deeply sampled blood TCRbeta repertoires from subjects exposed to, actively infected with, or recovered from COVID-19 were included in the dataset. The repertoires were made available in a free public database intended to serve as a resource for research on the immune response to SARS-CoV-2. Samples were obtained from the ongoing ImmuneRACE study (first 160 participants) and from over 1,000 subjects provided by 6 global collaborators. A de-identified subject ID, COVID-19 status, age in years and sex were almost always included in the sample metadata. Where available, HLA class I and class II types were taken from metadata supplied by the sample provider and were not determined by assay-based typing.

The investigation overall reported the following: How much clinical and demographic metadata was included differed by source and by participant, and the metadata was provided uncurated.

TCRbeta CDR3 regions were amplified from genomic DNA using the immunoSEQ Assay, a bias-controlled multiplex PCR. Per the authors' processing: Within the assay, amplification of reference gene primers was used to estimate how many nucleated cells each sample contained. To quantify the absolute abundance of each unique TCRbeta CDR3 rearrangement, sequence reads were collapsed and filtered. For each sample, productive Simpson clonality was calculated as the square root of Simpson's diversity index over productive rearrangements. Imported from immuneACCESS, the table was reduced by TCRdb to in-frame sequences with V and J called. These copies leave out some clones; in studies compared against another copy, an unresolved V gene accounts for under half, and the cause of the remainder is not known. V and J calls and clone size follow that table, whereas D and trimming were derived from the DNA. This sample comprises 350,000 to 450,000 clones, more than 75% of them detected only once. Together, the top ten hold about 2.3% of the sample.

Based on the germline V gene, the CDR1 and CDR2 sequences are MNHEY and SVGAGI. The CDR3 measures 15 amino acids from cysteine to phenylalanine. Here the CDR3 DNA is all that survives: 45 bases in frame from base 1. Relative to germline, V is missing 9 bases and J is missing 0 bases, with 9 bases of the junction outside any gene match. The source is an older woman with COVID-19, enrolled during active disease. The rearranged chain carries TRBV6-5 and TRBJ2-7, with 9 middle bases fitting TRBD2. The sample was peripheral blood. The DNA is TGTGCCAGTTGGACTAGCGCTCCGAGCTCCTACGAGCAGTACTTC. Its protein is CASWTSAPSSYEQYF.